Below, 16 T cell receptor beta chains from the same sample are listed, as sequenced in a study of blood T cells in healthy people across ages. A second PCR, run for about 7 to 11 cycles, used a sample-barcoded 5' primer plus a J-beta primer mix. TCRdb passed the 5' RACE reads through MiXCR, listing each CDR3 protein once. Among hundreds of thousands of distinct CDR3 sequences listed, over 40% were seen once. The sequencing input was blood. The receptors were sampled from an elderly woman in good health.

As to this clonotype: Germline and junction disagree at one end, which may indicate a read error. V gene TRBV4-1 combines with J gene TRBJ2-1, with D maybe TRBD2 (5 bases). The CDR3 covers 13 residues. Germline V gene sequence: CDR1 MGHRA, CDR2 YSYEKL. The CDR3 DNA sequence: TGCGCCAGCAGCCAAGCGGGGATCAATGGGCAGTTCTTC. It encodes CASSQAGINGQFF.

CDR3 nucleotides: TGCAGTGCTAGAGCTAGGCCTTCGTACCGGGACAGGGCCTATGCTAACTATGGCTACACCTTC. Protein product: CSARARPSYRDRAYANYGYTF. The rearrangement uses TRBV20-1 and TRBJ1-2; 9 positions agree with TRBD1. Germline V gives CDR1 DFQATT, CDR2 SNEGSKA (reference sequence). V shed 1 base and J 0 bases; nucleotides not matched to a gene: 21. The CDR3 length is 21 residues.

This clonotype was seen more than once but under ten times. The rearrangement links TRBV9 to TRBJ2-7; 8 bases are shared with TRBD1. This CDR3 comprises 15 residues. Germline V gene data show CDR1 as SGDLS and CDR2 as YYNGEE. Trimming took 4 bases from V and 2 from J; bases not matched to a gene: 8. CDR3 loop: CASSPGQGLTYEQYF. The CDR3 nucleotides read TGTGCCAGCAGCCCCGGACAGGGTCTCACCTACGAGCAGTACTTC.

This chain connects TRBV5-1 to TRBJ2-2; D call uncertain. CDR1 SGHRS and CDR2 YFSETQ come from the germline V gene. The CDR3 is 14 residues long. V gave up 4 bases and J gave up 2 bases, with 9 bases separating them. CDR3 coding DNA: TGCGCCAGCAGCATCGAGCCAAACACCGGGGAGCTGTTTTTT. Translated, it gives CASSIEPNTGELFF.

This clonotype was counted a single time. It may be a read error: a sequence one base away is much more abundant. The chain uses TRBV5-1 and TRBJ2-1; no reliable D call. The CDR3 extends over 15 amino acids. V lost 4 bases to trimming and J lost 2 bases, with 13 bases between them. The germline CDR1 and CDR2 sequences are SGHRS and YFSETQ. CDR3 in amino acids: CASSGQVVTYNEQFF. The CDR3 region has the DNA TGCGCCAGCAGCGGGCAGGTGGTCACCTACAATGAGCAGTTCTTC.

The sample holds many counts of this clonotype. The V gene is TRBV12-3 or TRBV12-4, the J gene TRBJ2-1, with 9 positions matching TRBD1. J gave up 3 bases and V 5 bases, and 8 bases lay outside the gene matches. CDR3 size: 16 residues. Here the CDR3 reads CASSPSGTGNYNEQFF. The CDR3 DNA reads TGTGCCAGCAGTCCGTCCGGGACAGGGAACTACAATGAGCAGTTCTTC.

The rearrangement uses TRBV18 and TRBJ1-1; 10 bases align to TRBD1. Germline trimming cut 4 bases from V and 3 bases from J; bases unmatched to any gene: 2. CDR1 is KGHSH, CDR2 LQKENI, per germline. This CDR3 has 14 amino acids. As DNA, the CDR3 is TGTGCCAGCTCACTAGGACAGGGGGACACTGAAGCTTTCTTT. Its protein is CASSLGQGDTEAFF.

This clonotype was seen just once. The chain uses TRBV5-1 and TRBJ1-1, with D tentatively TRBD1 (6 bases). Germline V lookup: CDR1 SGHRS, CDR2 YFSETQ. The CDR3 is 15 residues long. The V and J ends lost 0 bases and 1 base respectively, with 10 bases between them. The CDR3 loop is CASSLDPGQNTEAFF. The CDR3 DNA reads as TGCGCCAGCAGCTTGGACCCGGGACAGAACACTGAAGCTTTCTTT.

This clonotype was recorded many times. This rearrangement joins TRBV12-3 or TRBV12-4 to TRBJ2-3; D gene ambiguous. The CDR3 has 16 amino acids. V was trimmed by 4 bases and J by 0 bases, leaving 14 bases between them. The DNA of the CDR3 is TGTGCCAGCAGTTCCCGGTCTAAGTTTAGCACAGATACGCAGTATTTT. It is translated as CASSSRSKFSTDTQYF.

This clonotype was seen at least ten times. The rearrangement joins TRBV6-5 to TRBJ2-7, with D possibly being TRBD2 (7 bases). The germline CDR1 and CDR2 sequences are MNHEY and SVGAGI. The V end lost 4 bases, the J end lost 4 bases, and 11 bases lay between the germline ends. The CDR3 contains 13 residues. The CDR3 region has the DNA TGTGCCAGCAGTTTACAGGGAGGGTACGAGCAGTACTTC. It translates to CASSLQGGYEQYF.

This clonotype was counted at least ten times. V is TRBV5-1 and J is TRBJ2-3; maybe TRBD2 (5 bases). This CDR3 contains 14 residues. Per the germline V gene, CDR1 is SGHRS and CDR2 is YFSETQ. Trimming took off 0 bases at V and 3 bases at J, with 8 bases between the two ends. CDR3 loop: CASSLGERTDTQYF. DNA of the CDR3: TGCGCCAGCAGCTTGGGGGAGAGGACAGATACGCAGTATTTT.

The rearrangement links TRBV12-3 or TRBV12-4 to TRBJ1-2; D is unresolved. Between the trimmed V and J ends, which lost 3 bases and 4 bases, there was a span of 15 bases. The CDR3 extends over 15 amino acids. The CDR3 region is CASSLGPAGPYGYTF. DNA of the CDR3: TGTGCCAGCAGTTTGGGTCCAGCCGGCCCCTATGGCTACACCTTC.

The sample holds many counts of this clonotype. The genes are TRBV7-2 and TRBJ2-3, with 9 bases matching TRBD1. Germline V CDR1 and CDR2: SGHTA, FQGNSA. The CDR3 is 13 residues long. V lost 4 bases to trimming and J lost 6 bases; unmatched junction nucleotides: 2. CDR3 sequence: CASSWDRVDTQYF. Written as DNA, the CDR3 is TGTGCCAGCAGCTGGGACAGGGTGGATACGCAGTATTTT. Drawing the rest from reference TRBV7-2 and TRBJ2-3, the complete variable domain is GAGVSQSPSNKVTEKGKDVELRCDPISGHTALYWYRQSLGQGLEFLIYFQGNSAPDKSGLPSDRFSAERTGGSVSTLTIQRTQQEDSAVYLCASSWDRVDTQYFGPGTRLTVL.

This clonotype was detected only a few times. The junction departs from germline at one end; a sequencing error may be responsible. The chain links TRBV10-2 to TRBJ2-5; D remains unclear. The CDR3 is 14 amino acids. Germline V gene lookup returns CDR1 WSHSY and CDR2 SAAADI. CDR3 bases: TGCGCCAGCAGTGAGGTTCAAAAGATAGAGGCCCAGTACTTC. Translating gives CASSEVQKIEAQYF.

This chain joins TRBV3-1 and TRBJ1-2; 8 bases are shared with TRBD1. CDR3 length equals 15 residues. Trimming at V came to 2 bases and at J to 7 bases, leaving 9 bases not matched to a gene. Germline CDR1 and CDR2: LGHDT and YNNKEL (reference sequence). CDR3 coding DNA: TGTGCCAGCAGCCAAAGTGACAGGGGAGGTTCTGGCTACACCTTC. As protein: CASSQSDRGGSGYTF.

The chain combines TRBV4-2 with TRBJ2-2, with D possibly TRBD1 on 6 matching bases. This CDR3 is 18 amino acids long. CDR1 is LGHNA and CDR2 is YNFKEQ in the germline V gene. The V end lost 4 bases, the J end lost 0 bases, and 18 bases lay between the germline ends. The CDR3 DNA reads as TGTGCCAGCAGCCCCGAGGGGGTACAATACGCGAACACCGGGGAGCTGTTTTTT. Translated: CASSPEGVQYANTGELFF.